The next 26 T cell receptor beta chains were all read from a single sample in a study of blood T cell repertoires in COVID-19. Sequenced by immunoSEQ multiplex PCR; TCRdb stores in-frame clones only, minus some. The sample lists about 48,000 clones; over 80% were seen once. Sequencing used peripheral blood. All receptors derive from a man in his 70s with acute or convalescent COVID-19.

This clone has only one observation. The chain is built from TRBV4-3 and TRBJ1-1; D remains unclear. CDR3 length: 12 residues. V was trimmed by 5 bases and J by 6 bases, leaving 10 bases between them. Germline CDR1 reads LGHNA; CDR2 reads YSLEER. Here the CDR3 reads CASSARGAEAFF. The CDR3 DNA follows: TGCGCCAGCAGCGCAAGAGGCGCTGAAGCTTTCTTT.

The rearrangement joins TRBV10-3 to TRBJ2-7, with D possibly being TRBD2 (6 bases). With 2 bases removed from V and 2 bases from J, the gap between germline ends came to 10 bases. The CDR3 is made up of 14 amino acids. Germline CDR1 reads ENHRY; CDR2 reads SYGVKD. The CDR3 coding sequence is TGTGCCATCAGTGAGGGGCGGGGTGCCTACGAGCAGTACTTC. It translates to CAISEGRGAYEQYF.

The chain carries TRBV28 and TRBJ1-2; perhaps TRBD1 as D (5 bases). This CDR3 is built from 12 residues. V gave up 7 bases and J gave up 8 bases, with 14 bases separating them. Germline-derived CDR1 and CDR2 are MDHEN and SYDVKM. For the CDR3, the DNA is TGTGCCAGCACCTCGGGGGTATGGGGCTACACCTTC. Protein product: CASTSGVWGYTF.

The chain carries TRBV7-3 and TRBJ2-5, with D hard to call. The CDR3 totals 13 residues. Germline V gene data show CDR1 as SGHTA and CDR2 as FQGTGA. Trimming removed 4 bases at V and 2 bases at J, with 8 bases between. The CDR3 region is CASSSIRQETQYF. The CDR3 region has the DNA TGTGCCAGCAGCTCGATCAGGCAAGAGACCCAGTACTTC.

This chain links TRBV30 with TRBJ1-1, with D unclear. The CDR3 has 12 residues. The germline gives CDR1 GTSNPN, CDR2 SVGIG (reference sequence). The V end was cut by 3 bases, the J end by 3 bases, with 8 bases between. The CDR3 region has the DNA TGTGCCTGGAGAGTAGAAGACACTGAAGCTTTCTTT. Its translation: CAWRVEDTEAFF.

The rearrangement joins TRBV7-2 to TRBJ2-7, with unresolved D. Per germline, CDR1 SGHTA and CDR2 FQGNSA. CDR3 length equals 13 residues. V was shortened by 5 bases and J by 7 bases, with 15 bases between the two germline ends. The CDR3 nucleotides are TGTGCCAGCAGCGCCGCGCTCCTCGGGGAGCAGTACTTC. It translates to CASSAALLGEQYF.

V usage is TRBV9 and J usage is TRBJ2-5, with a possible D match to TRBD1 (6 bases). V lost 5 bases, J lost 5 bases, and 25 bases lay in between. The CDR3 sequence is 17 residues long. Germline lookup yields CDR1 SGDLS and CDR2 YYNGEE. Written as DNA, the CDR3 is TGTGCCAGCAGTCAGGGGCCAGAAAACCAGGGCTGGGAGACCCAGTACTTC. The encoded protein is CASSQGPENQGWETQYF.

This chain uses TRBV4-2 with TRBJ1-1; a weak D match, TRBD1 (5 bases). This CDR3 has 16 residues. CDR1 and CDR2 from the germline V gene are LGHNA and YNFKEQ. V gave up 0 bases and J gave up 4 bases, with 15 bases separating them. Here the CDR3 reads CASSQDTGVSSTEAFF. CDR3 nucleotides: TGTGCCAGCAGCCAAGATACGGGGGTTTCGAGCACTGAAGCTTTCTTT.

This sequence joins TRBV5-1 and TRBJ1-3; D might be TRBD1 (5 bases). Per the germline V gene, CDR1 is SGHRS and CDR2 is YFSETQ. The V and J ends lost 2 bases and 0 bases respectively, with 12 bases between them. There are 16 residues in the CDR3. The chain's CDR3 is CASSLGAAFSGNTIYF. CDR3 coding DNA: TGCGCCAGCAGCTTAGGGGCCGCGTTCTCTGGAAACACCATATATTTT.

The rearrangement joins TRBV4-3 to TRBJ2-5, with 9 bases fitting TRBD2. Germline assignment: CDR1 LGHNA and CDR2 YSLEER. The CDR3 is 17 residues long. V was pared by 0 bases and J by 4 bases, with 9 bases of the junction left unmatched. Here the CDR3 DNA reads TGCGCCAGCAGCCAAGAGCGGGGGGGCCAAATAAGAGAGACCCAGTACTTC. Translated: CASSQERGGQIRETQYF.

J is TRBJ2-3 and V is TRBV4-3; D is ambiguous. The V end was cut by 3 bases, the J end by 1 base, with 11 bases between. CDR1 is LGHNA, CDR2 YSLEER, per germline. The CDR3 spans 15 residues. CDR3 residues: CASSQREVGTDTQYF. In nucleotides, the CDR3 is TGCGCCAGCAGCCAGAGAGAGGTCGGCACAGATACGCAGTATTTT.

The V gene is TRBV28, the J gene TRBJ1-5, with unresolved D. This CDR3 comprises 14 residues. V was clipped by 3 bases and J by 6 bases, with 12 bases between them. Looked up from germline, CDR1 is MDHEN and CDR2 is SYDVKM. CDR3 protein: CASSFSGDSQPQHF. The CDR3 DNA is TGTGCCAGCAGTTTTTCCGGAGACTCTCAGCCCCAGCATTTT.

The chain joins TRBV5-6 to TRBJ1-5; D is possibly TRBD1 (6 bases). The V gene's germline CDR1 is SGHDT and CDR2 YYEEEE. This CDR3 is 13 amino acids long. V was shortened by 4 bases and J by 6 bases, with 11 bases between the two germline ends. The CDR3 DNA reads as TGTGCCAGCAGCAGGACAGAGGGTCAGCCCCAGCATTTT. Residues: CASSRTEGQPQHF. Filled out from reference TRBV5-6 and TRBJ1-5, the complete variable domain reads DAGVTQSPTHLIKTRGQQVTLRCSPKSGHDTVSWYQQALGQGPQFIFQYYEEEERQRGNFPDRFSGHQFPNYSSELNVNALLLGDSALYLCASSRTEGQPQHFGDGTRLSIL.

The rearrangement uses TRBV7-2 and TRBJ2-3; D may be TRBD2 (6 bases). The CDR3 sequence is 16 residues long. Germline V gene lookup returns CDR1 SGHTA and CDR2 FQGNSA. V was cut by 6 bases and J by 0 bases, with 16 bases left in between. The CDR3 is CASRGMGGVSTDTQYF. CDR3 nucleotides: TGTGCCAGCAGGGGTATGGGGGGAGTTAGCACAGATACGCAGTATTTT.

The chain employs TRBV6-6 and TRBJ2-1; the D gene is possibly TRBD1 (5 bases). V dropped 2 bases and J dropped 3 bases, with 8 bases sitting between them. The CDR3 consists of 14 residues. Germline V gives CDR1 MNHNY, CDR2 SVGAGI (reference sequence). CDR3 in DNA: TGTGCCAGCAGTTACAGGGGCGGCTACAATGAGCAGTTCTTC. Its protein is CASSYRGGYNEQFF.

This clone was found many times. V usage is TRBV3-1 (or the pseudogene TRBV3-2) and J usage is TRBJ2-1, with D possibly TRBD2 on 6 matching bases. Trimming removed 4 bases at V and 7 bases at J, with 11 bases between. This CDR3 comprises 13 residues. The germline gives CDR1 LGHDT, CDR2 YNNKEL (reference sequence). This CDR3 is CASSPPGANEQFF. Here the CDR3 DNA reads TGTGCCAGCAGCCCCCCGGGAGCGAATGAGCAGTTCTTC.

The chain is built from TRBV6-5 and TRBJ2-7; 7 nucleotides line up with TRBD2. From germline, CDR1 is MNHEY and CDR2 SVGAGI. The V and J ends lost 4 bases and 5 bases, in that order; junction bases with no gene match: 8. This CDR3 is 14 amino acids long. The CDR3: CASSSGLILDEQYF. CDR3 DNA: TGTGCCAGCAGTTCGGGACTAATTCTCGACGAGCAGTACTTC.

The rearrangement links TRBV7-2 to TRBJ1-5; the match to TRBD1 covers 7 bases. Trimming took 2 bases from V and 6 from J; bases not matched to a gene: 7. The CDR3 runs 15 residues. The V gene's germline CDR1 is SGHTA and CDR2 FQGNSA. CDR3 loop: CASSLTPRGAQPQHF. CDR3 DNA: TGTGCCAGCAGCTTAACCCCCAGGGGGGCTCAGCCCCAGCATTTT.

The gene calls are TRBV5-6 and TRBJ1-6; D is unclear. There are 13 residues in the CDR3. Germline values: CDR1 SGHDT, CDR2 YYEEEE. The V end lost 2 bases, the J end lost 8 bases, and 8 bases lay between the germline ends. The CDR3 sequence: CASSFNGHSPLHF. DNA of the CDR3: TGTGCCAGCAGCTTTAATGGGCATTCACCCCTCCACTTT. Full variable domain (outside the CDR3, taken from reference TRBV5-6 and TRBJ1-6): DAGVTQSPTHLIKTRGQQVTLRCSPKSGHDTVSWYQQALGQGPQFIFQYYEEEERQRGNFPDRFSGHQFPNYSSELNVNALLLGDSALYLCASSFNGHSPLHFGNGTRLTVT.

The chain uses TRBV7-3 and TRBJ2-1; the D gene is possibly TRBD1 (5 bases). Trimming cost V 1 base and J 5 bases, with 24 bases left between them. The CDR3 consists of 19 residues. Germline CDR1 and CDR2: SGHTA and FQGTGA. This CDR3 reads CASSLIPPRESGRNNEQFF. As DNA, the CDR3 is TGTGCCAGCAGCTTAATTCCGCCCAGGGAATCGGGTAGGAACAATGAGCAGTTCTTC.

This chain joins TRBV7-2 and TRBJ2-2, with D perhaps TRBD1 (6 bases). This CDR3 region has 17 residues. V was trimmed by 6 bases and J by 2 bases, leaving 19 bases between them. Germline V gene sequence: CDR1 SGHTA, CDR2 FQGNSA. CDR3 sequence reads: CASSVPPGTLNTGELFF. CDR3 bases: TGTGCCAGCAGTGTCCCGCCCGGGACACTAAACACCGGGGAGCTGTTTTTT. Full variable domain (outside the CDR3, taken from reference TRBV7-2 and TRBJ2-2): GAGVSQSPSNKVTEKGKDVELRCDPISGHTALYWYRQSLGQGLEFLIYFQGNSAPDKSGLPSDRFSAERTGGSVSTLTIQRTQQEDSAVYLCASSVPPGTLNTGELFFGEGSRLTVL.

This clone has at least ten counts. The CDR3 region has the DNA TGTGCCAGCAGCTACTTGGGGCAGGGAAACTATGGCTACACCTTC. It translates to CASSYLGQGNYGYTF. The rearrangement joins TRBV3-1 (or the pseudogene TRBV3-2) to TRBJ1-2, with D perhaps TRBD1 (5 bases). Germline loops: CDR1 LGHDT, CDR2 YNNKEL (reference sequence). V was clipped by 5 bases and J by 2 bases, with 15 bases between them. The length of the CDR3 is 15 residues.

In this sample, this clone turned up a few times. J is TRBJ1-4 and V is TRBV5-1; D is uncertain. Germline V CDR1 and CDR2: SGHRS, YFSETQ. The CDR3 has 14 residues. V lost 4 bases to trimming and J lost 3 bases, with 10 bases between them. CDR3 DNA sequence: TGCGCCAGCAGCGTACAGACCTCTAATGAAAAACTGTTTTTT. It yields the protein CASSVQTSNEKLFF.

This rearrangement joins TRBV5-4 to TRBJ1-1; D uncertain. The germline CDR1 and CDR2 sequences are SGHNT and YYREEE (reference sequence). The CDR3 loop spans 13 amino acids. Trimming took off 4 bases at V and 3 bases at J, with 10 bases between the two ends. The CDR3 region has the DNA TGTGCCAGCAGCCTTCAACGCGACACTGAAGCTTTCTTT. This sequence encodes CASSLQRDTEAFF.

The rearrangement uses TRBV7-2 and TRBJ2-7; 12 bases are a match to TRBD2. This CDR3 is built from 15 residues. V gave up 1 base and J gave up 7 bases; unmatched junction bases: 5. Germline-derived CDR1 and CDR2 are SGHTA and FQGNSA. The CDR3 DNA is TGTGCCAGCAGCTTAGATCTAGCGGGAGGGCGGGAGCAGTACTTC. Translating gives CASSLDLAGGREQYF.

This clone has just one count. The genes are TRBV7-2 and TRBJ1-6; TRBD1 matches 10 bases. The germline V gene has CDR1 SGHTA and CDR2 FQGNSA. CDR3 length equals 17 residues. V gave up 5 bases and J gave up 1 base; unmatched junction bases: 5. The CDR3 sequence: CASSIGTGESYNSPLHF. CDR3 bases: TGTGCCAGCAGCATCGGGACAGGGGAGTCCTATAATTCACCCCTCCACTTT.